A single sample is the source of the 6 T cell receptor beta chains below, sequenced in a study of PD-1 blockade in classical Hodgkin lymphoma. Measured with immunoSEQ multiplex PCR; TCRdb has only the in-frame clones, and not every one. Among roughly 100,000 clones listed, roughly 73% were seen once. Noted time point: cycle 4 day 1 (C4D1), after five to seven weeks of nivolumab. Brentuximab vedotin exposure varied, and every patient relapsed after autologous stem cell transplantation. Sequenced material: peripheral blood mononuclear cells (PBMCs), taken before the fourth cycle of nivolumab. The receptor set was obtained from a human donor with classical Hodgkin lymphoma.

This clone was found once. The CDR3 nucleotides are TGCGCCAGCAGCTTGGGGGTAGCGGAGCAGCCCCAGCATTTT. This sequence encodes CASSLGVAEQPQHF. The V gene is TRBV5-1, the J gene TRBJ1-5, with D hard to call. The length of the CDR3 is 14 residues. CDR1 is SGHRS and CDR2 is YFSETQ in the germline V gene. Deletions cut 0 bases from V and 7 bases from J, with 11 bases between.

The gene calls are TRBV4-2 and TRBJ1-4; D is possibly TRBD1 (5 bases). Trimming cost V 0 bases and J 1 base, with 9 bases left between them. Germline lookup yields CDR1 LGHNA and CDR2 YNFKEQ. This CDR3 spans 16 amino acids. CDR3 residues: CASSQEGVETNEKLFF. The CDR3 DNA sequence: TGTGCCAGCAGCCAAGAGGGGGTTGAAACTAATGAAAAACTGTTTTTT.

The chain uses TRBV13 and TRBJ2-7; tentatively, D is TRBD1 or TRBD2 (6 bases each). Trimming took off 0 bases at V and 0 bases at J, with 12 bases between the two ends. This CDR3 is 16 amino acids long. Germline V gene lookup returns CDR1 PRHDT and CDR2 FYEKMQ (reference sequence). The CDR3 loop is CASSLGGGLASYEQYF. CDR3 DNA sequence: TGTGCCAGCAGCTTAGGGGGGGGCTTGGCCTCCTACGAGCAGTACTTC.

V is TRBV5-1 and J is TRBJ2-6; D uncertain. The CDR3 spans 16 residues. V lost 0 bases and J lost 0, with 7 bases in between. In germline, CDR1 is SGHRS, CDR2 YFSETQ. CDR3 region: CASSLGLVSGANVLTF. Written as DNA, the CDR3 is TGCGCCAGCAGCTTGGGGCTCGTCTCTGGGGCCAACGTCCTGACTTTC.

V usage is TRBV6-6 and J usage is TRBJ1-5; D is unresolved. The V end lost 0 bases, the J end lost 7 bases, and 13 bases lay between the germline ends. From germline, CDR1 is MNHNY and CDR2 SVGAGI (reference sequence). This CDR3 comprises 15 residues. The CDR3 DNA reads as TGTGCCAGCAGTTACTCGGCGACATACGGGCAGCCCCAGCATTTT. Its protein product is CASSYSATYGQPQHF.

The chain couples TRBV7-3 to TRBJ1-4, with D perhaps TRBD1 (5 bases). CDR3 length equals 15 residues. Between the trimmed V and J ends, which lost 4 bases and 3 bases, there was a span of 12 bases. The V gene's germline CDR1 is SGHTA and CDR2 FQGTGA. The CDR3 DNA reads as TGTGCCAGCAGCTGGCCAGGGCTGGCTAATGAAAAACTGTTTTTT. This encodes CASSWPGLANEKLFF.